A selection of T cell receptor beta chains follows, all from one sample in a study of cytomegalovirus exposure and HLA in healthy donors. Only in-frame clones appear in the TCRdb table, and some are missing; sequencing was by immunoSEQ multiplex PCR. The sample includes around 140,000 clones, 60% to 85% of them seen just once. The specimen sequenced was PBMCs. These TCRs come from a female donor in good health and CMV-seropositive. Each CDR3 is given with its conserved first and last residue. A D gene is named only where the DNA matches it firmly. Some rows have no size entry. The others give once, few or many, or a class for an expanded clone.

TRBJ2-3 . TRBD1 TRBV7-2 CASRFRTGDTQYF TGTGCCAGCAGGTTTAGGACAGGAGATACGCAGTATTTT
TRBJ2-6 . TRBD2 TRBV19 CASSAGAGANVLTF TGTGCCAGTAGTGCGGGGGCTGGGGCCAACGTCCTGACTTTC
TRBJ1-1 . . TRBV19 CASSMSGGRVNTEAFF TGTGCCAGTAGTATGTCGGGAGGTAGGGTGAACACTGAAGCTTTCTTT
TRBJ2-7 . TRBD1 TRBV28 CASGSLDRDPYEQYF TGTGCCAGCGGATCTTTGGACAGGGATCCCTACGAGCAGTACTTC
TRBJ1-1 . TRBD1 TRBV18 CASSPNRGRDTEAFF TGTGCCAGCTCTCCCAACAGGGGGCGCGACACTGAAGCTTTCTTT
TRBJ2-5 . . TRBV6-6 CASRDTQETQYF TGTGCCAGCCGGGACACACAAGAGACCCAGTACTTC
TRBJ2-1 . TRBD1 TRBV25-1 CASSAPGGLLNEQFF TGTGCCAGCAGTGCGCCAGGGGGTCTCCTCAATGAGCAGTTCTTC
TRBJ1-1 once . TRBV18 CASSPPNHGDTEAFF TGTGCCAGCTCACCTCCAAACCACGGGGACACTGAAGCTTTCTTT
TRBJ2-5 . . TRBV6-5 CASSYLATQYF TGTGCCAGCAGTTATCTAGCGACCCAGTACTTC
TRBJ2-3 . TRBD1 TRBV19 CASSGQGDTQYF TGTGCCAGTAGTGGACAGGGTGATACGCAGTATTTT
TRBJ1-2 . TRBD1 TRBV11-2 CASSLERVTGAANYGYTF TGTGCCAGCAGCTTAGAGAGGGTGACAGGGGCAGCTAACTATGGCTACACCTTC
TRBJ2-7 . TRBD1 TRBV11-2 CASSLGTGLYEQYF TGTGCCAGCAGCTTAGGGACAGGGCTCTACGAGCAGTACTTC
TRBJ2-1 . . TRBV11-1 CASSRQRNEQFF TGTGCCAGCAGCAGACAAAGGAATGAGCAGTTCTTC
TRBJ1-3 . . TRBV5-3 CARSNDRLGYTIYF TGTGCCAGAAGCAACGACAGGTTGGGGTACACCATATATTTT
TRBJ2-1 once TRBD2 TRBV5-6 CASSFGLAGTYEQFF TGTGCCAGCAGCTTCGGACTAGCGGGAACGTATGAGCAGTTCTTC